This T cell receptor beta chain was identified during a study of cytomegalovirus exposure and HLA in healthy donors. General observations from the study: High specificity and sensitivity for cytomegalovirus status were reported for the classifier. Presence/absence analyses assumed roughly uniform sequencing depth across donors, which may not hold. About 150 TCR beta chains were listed as cytomegalovirus-associated.

Comment on this clone: No antigen is known for it.

The PCR contained 60 Vbeta and 13 Jbeta primers. The data were produced by immunoSEQ multiplex PCR, yet TCRdb's version contains in-frame clones alone and is incomplete. The data contain about 190,000 clones, around 67% of them seen just once; the ten biggest clones take up approximately 2.8%. This clonotype was obtained from a woman aged 30 to 39 in good health and CMV-seropositive. The material sequenced was PBMCs.

In DNA, the CDR3 is TGCGCCAGCAGCCAAGGACTAGTCCCAGATACGCAGTATTTT. Residues: CASSQGLVPDTQYF. The J gene is TRBJ2-3, the V gene TRBV4-1; D is possibly TRBD2 (6 bases). Trimming removed 1 base from V and 4 bases from J, with 9 bases in between. This CDR3 is 14 amino acids long. Germline V gene sequence: CDR1 MGHRA, CDR2 YSYEKL.